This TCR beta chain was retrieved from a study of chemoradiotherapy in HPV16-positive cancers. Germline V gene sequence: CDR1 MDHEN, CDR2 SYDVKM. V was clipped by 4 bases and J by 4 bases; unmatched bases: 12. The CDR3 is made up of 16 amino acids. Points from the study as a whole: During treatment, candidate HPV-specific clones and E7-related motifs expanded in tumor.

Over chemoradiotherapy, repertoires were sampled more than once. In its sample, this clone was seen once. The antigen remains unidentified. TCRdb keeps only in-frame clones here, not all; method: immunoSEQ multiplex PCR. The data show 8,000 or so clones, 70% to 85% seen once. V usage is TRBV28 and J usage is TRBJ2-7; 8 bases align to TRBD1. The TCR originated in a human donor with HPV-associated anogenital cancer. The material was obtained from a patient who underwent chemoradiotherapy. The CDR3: CASSSSGTGKLYEQYF. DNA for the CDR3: TGTGCCAGCAGTTCATCCGGGACAGGCAAACTTTACGAGCAGTACTTC.